Each of the 8 T cell receptor beta chains below was sequenced from the same sample in a study of graft-versus-host responses after intestinal transplantation (dated by TCRdb to the early 2020s). Libraries were built with the immunoSEQ multiplex PCR assay. In its TCRdb copy, this immuneACCESS table keeps in-frame sequences only and misses some clones. Where compared with another copy, unresolved V genes explain less than half of these, and the others have no known cause. The sample contains around 71,000 clones, 90% to 95% of them found a single time. Of the sample, 0.53% falls within the top ten clones. Per the publication, the time point label means: cells obtained before transplantation from donor or recipient. Their antigens remain unidentified. The input for sequencing was unstimulated CD8+ T cells sorted from spleen or lymph node cells, taken before intestinal transplant. Receptors originate from a human donor who received an intestinal transplant.

V and J are TRBV27 and TRBJ2-7, with TRBD1 as a possible D gene (5 bases). The CDR3 has 14 residues. The germline CDR1 and CDR2 sequences are MNHEY and SMNVEV (reference sequence). V lost 3 bases, J lost 0 bases, and 9 bases lay in between. The CDR3 region is CASSLTVNSYEQYF. CDR3 sequence (DNA): TGTGCCAGCAGTTTGACAGTTAACTCCTACGAGCAGTACTTC.

The gene calls are TRBV7-8 and TRBJ1-1, with a tentative D call TRBD1 (6 bases). The CDR3 is 14 amino acids. V was shortened by 5 bases and J by 10 bases, with 20 bases between the two germline ends. Germline assignment: CDR1 SGHVS and CDR2 FQNEAQ. The DNA for the CDR3 is TGTGCCAGCAGCATAACCGGGACAAGGTACGCAGCTTTCTTT. It codes for CASSITGTRYAAFF.

On this clone: Other DNA sequences in the sample encode the same CDR3. This sequence joins TRBV7-7 and TRBJ2-1, with D unresolved. Trimming stripped 3 bases from V and 8 bases from J, with 14 bases between. From germline, CDR1 is SSHAT and CDR2 FNYEAQ (reference sequence). The CDR3 totals 14 residues. This CDR3 reads CASSLGPETDEQFF. The CDR3 DNA sequence: TGTGCCAGCAGCTTGGGTCCCGAGACCGATGAGCAGTTCTTC.

V and J are TRBV27 and TRBJ2-5; D uncertain. The end of the DNA fits TRBJ2-7 better, so the J call may be wrong. The V gene's germline CDR1 is MNHEY and CDR2 SMNVEV (reference sequence). The CDR3 spans 13 residues. CDR3 DNA sequence: TGTGCCAGCAAAGGGCTAGAGTCCTACGAGCAGTACTTC. This sequence encodes CASKGLESYEQYF.

CDR3: CASSLWDLTSVKNIQYF. Here the CDR3 DNA reads TGTGCCAGCAGTTTATGGGACCTGACTAGCGTTAAAAACATTCAGTACTTC. The chain employs TRBV28 and TRBJ2-4; 8 positions agree with TRBD2. The ends lost 0 bases at V and 4 bases at J; junction bases unmatched: 8. CDR1 is MDHEN, CDR2 SYDVKM, per germline. This CDR3 region has 17 residues.

The chain employs TRBV4-2 and TRBJ1-4; D gene unclear. The ends were cut back, 0 bases at V and 10 bases at J, with 15 bases in the middle. There are 15 residues in the CDR3. CDR1 LGHNA and CDR2 YNFKEQ come from the germline V gene. In DNA form, the CDR3 reads TGTGCCAGCAGCCAAGAACACTCCGAGGTGGGAAAACTGTTTTTT. It translates to CASSQEHSEVGKLFF.

The rearrangement links TRBV27 to TRBJ1-2, with TRBD1 matching 11 bases. CDR3 size: 16 residues. In germline, CDR1 is MNHEY, CDR2 SMNVEV (reference sequence). V lost 5 bases to trimming and J lost 3 bases; unmatched junction nucleotides: 8. DNA of the CDR3: TGTGCCAGCAGTCGAACCGGGACAGGGGGGTACTATGGCTACACCTTC. Translating gives CASSRTGTGGYYGYTF.

The V and J genes are TRBV6-5 and TRBJ2-5; D uncertain. The CDR3 is 13 amino acids. Trimming removed 4 bases from V and 5 bases from J, with 11 bases in between. Germline assignment: CDR1 MNHEY and CDR2 SVGAGI. CDR3 DNA sequence: TGTGCCAGCAGTTTAATAGTGGCTGAGACCCAGTACTTC. Amino acid sequence: CASSLIVAETQYF.